This note documents a single TCR beta chain sequence. This sample stems from a study of blood T cell repertoires in COVID-19. Study information: There were acute and convalescent COVID-19 samples, and they came from the United States, Italy and Spain. T cells, B-cell-depleted T cells, or PBMCs supplied cDNA or gDNA.

The CDR3 spans 19 residues. Germline values: CDR1 PRHDT, CDR2 FYEKMQ (reference sequence). The V and J ends lost 5 bases and 6 bases, in that order; junction bases with no gene match: 21. Original methodology: The authors estimated nucleated cell counts from reference gene primer amplification. The assay was immunoSEQ multiplex PCR, and TCRdb's table has in-frame clones only and misses some. Clonal size and the V and J genes are those of that table, whereas D and trimming came from the DNA. The sample lists roughly 86,000 clones, about 89% seen once, with roughly 4.5% in the top ten. The specimen was peripheral blood. This chain uses TRBV13 with TRBJ2-1; 8 nucleotides line up with TRBD1. The receptor comes from a man between 45 and 60 years old with active or convalescent COVID-19. CDR3 nucleotide sequence: TGTGCCAGCAGCATCTCCGGGACAGGCCAGAGGTGGGTGGGCAATGAGCAGTTCTTC. Amino acids: CASSISGTGQRWVGNEQFF.